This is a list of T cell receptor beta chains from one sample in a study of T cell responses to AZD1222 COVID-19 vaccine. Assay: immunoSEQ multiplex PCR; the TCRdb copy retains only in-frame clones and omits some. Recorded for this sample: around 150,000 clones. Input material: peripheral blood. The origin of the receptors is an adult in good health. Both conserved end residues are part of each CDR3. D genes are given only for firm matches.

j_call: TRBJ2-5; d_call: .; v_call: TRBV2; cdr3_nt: TGTGCCAGCACTGGGGATCAAGAGACCCAGTACTTC; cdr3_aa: CASTGDQETQYF
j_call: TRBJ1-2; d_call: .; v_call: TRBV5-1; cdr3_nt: TGCGCCAGCAGCCCGGACAGCACGATCTATGGCTACACCTTC; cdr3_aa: CASSPDSTIYGYTF
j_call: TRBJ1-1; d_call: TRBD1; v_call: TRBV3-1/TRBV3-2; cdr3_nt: TGTGCCAGCAGCGGACGGACAGGCAAAAATGAAGCTTTCTTT; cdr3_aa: CASSGRTGKNEAFF
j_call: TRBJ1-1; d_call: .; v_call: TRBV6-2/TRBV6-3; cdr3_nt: TGTGCCAGCAGTTCACAAATGAACACTGAAGCTTTCTTT; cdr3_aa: CASSSQMNTEAFF
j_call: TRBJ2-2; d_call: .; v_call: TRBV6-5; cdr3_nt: TGTGCCAGCCTCGTGAGAGCCGGGGAGCTGTTTTTT; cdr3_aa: CASLVRAGELFF
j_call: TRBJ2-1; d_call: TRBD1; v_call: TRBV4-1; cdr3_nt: TGCGCCAGCAGCCAAGAAAGGACAGGGGTGGGCAATGAGCAGTTCTTC; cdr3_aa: CASSQERTGVGNEQFF
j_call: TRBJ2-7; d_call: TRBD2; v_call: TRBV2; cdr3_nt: TGTGCCAGCAGCTTGGGGACTAGCTCGAACTACGAGCAGTACTTC; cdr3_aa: CASSLGTSSNYEQYF
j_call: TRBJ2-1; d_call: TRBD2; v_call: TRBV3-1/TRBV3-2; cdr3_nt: TGTGCCAGCAGCCCTACGACTAGCGGGGGGGCTCGGAATGAGCAGTTCTTC; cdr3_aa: CASSPTTSGGARNEQFF
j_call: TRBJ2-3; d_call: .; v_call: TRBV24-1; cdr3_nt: TGTGCCACCAGTGATTACGAGGTCTCAGATACGCAGTATTTT; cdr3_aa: CATSDYEVSDTQYF
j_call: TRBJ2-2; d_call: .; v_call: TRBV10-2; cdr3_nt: TGCGCCAGCAGGTTTGGGCCAAACACCGGGGAGCTGTTTTTT; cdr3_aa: CASRFGPNTGELFF
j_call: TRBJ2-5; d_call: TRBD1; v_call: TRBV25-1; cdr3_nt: TGTGCCAGCAGTGAATTTGGGACAGCCCAAGAGACCCAGTACTTC; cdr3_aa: CASSEFGTAQETQYF
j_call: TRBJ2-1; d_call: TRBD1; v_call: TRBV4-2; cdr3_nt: TGTGCCAGCAGTCCTCCCCCAGGGGACAGGCCCTACAATGAGCAGTTCTTC; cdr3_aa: CASSPPPGDRPYNEQFF
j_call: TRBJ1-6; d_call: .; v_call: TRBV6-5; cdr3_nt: TGTGCCAGCAGTTATCAGGTTGTCAATTCACCCCTCCACTTT; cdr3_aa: CASSYQVVNSPLHF
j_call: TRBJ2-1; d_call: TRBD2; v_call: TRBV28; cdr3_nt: TGTGCCAGCAGGATAGCGGGGGGGCACTCCTACAATGAGCAGTTCTTC; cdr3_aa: CASRIAGGHSYNEQFF
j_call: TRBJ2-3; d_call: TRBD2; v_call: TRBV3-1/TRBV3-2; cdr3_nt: TGTGCCAGCAGCCCTCAACGTGGGACTAGCGGGGGGGCTGCTAGCACAGATACGCAGTATTTT; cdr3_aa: CASSPQRGTSGGAASTDTQYF
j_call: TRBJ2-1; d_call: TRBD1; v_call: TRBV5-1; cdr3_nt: TGCGCCAGCAGCCTAAGGACAGGGGGCGCGGAGTTCTTC; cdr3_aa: CASSLRTGGAEFF
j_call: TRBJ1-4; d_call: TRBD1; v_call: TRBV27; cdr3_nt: TGTGCCAGCAGCCGAGCCCCGGGACAGGGGGGTGAAAAACTGTTTTTT; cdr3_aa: CASSRAPGQGGEKLFF
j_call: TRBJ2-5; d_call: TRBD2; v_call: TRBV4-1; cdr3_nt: TGCGCCAGCAGCCAAGTACCCCTAGCGGGGGAAGAGACCCAGTACTTC; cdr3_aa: CASSQVPLAGEETQYF
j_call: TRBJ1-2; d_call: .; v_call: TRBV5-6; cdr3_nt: TGTGCCAGCGTATCAGGCAGGGGAGGCTACACCTTC; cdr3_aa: CASVSGRGGYTF
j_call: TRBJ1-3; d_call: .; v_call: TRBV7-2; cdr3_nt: TGTGCCAGCAGCTTAGGGAGTAGGGGTGGAAACACCATATATTTT; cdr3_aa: CASSLGSRGGNTIYF
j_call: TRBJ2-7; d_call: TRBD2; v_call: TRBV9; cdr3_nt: TGTGCCAGCAGCGTGGTAGCGGGGGCTTCAGGGAGGGAGCAGTACTTC; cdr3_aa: CASSVVAGASGREQYF
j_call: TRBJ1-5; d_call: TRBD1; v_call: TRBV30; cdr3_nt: TGTGCCTGGAGTACCAGGGGGCTGACTCAGCCCCAGCATTTT; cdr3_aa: CAWSTRGLTQPQHF
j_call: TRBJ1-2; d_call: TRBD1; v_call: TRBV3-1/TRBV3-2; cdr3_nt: TGTGCCAGCAGCCAGCAGGGGGCGCGGGGCTATGGCTACACCTTC; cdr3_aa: CASSQQGARGYGYTF
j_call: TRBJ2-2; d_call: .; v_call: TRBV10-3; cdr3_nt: TGTGCCATCAGGGGGTCAGCAGCGGCCGGGGAGCTGTTTTTT; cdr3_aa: CAIRGSAAAGELFF
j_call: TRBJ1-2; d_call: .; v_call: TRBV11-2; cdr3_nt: TGTGCCAGCAGCTTAGACCCTAAAAACAGCTATGGCTACACCTTC; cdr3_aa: CASSLDPKNSYGYTF
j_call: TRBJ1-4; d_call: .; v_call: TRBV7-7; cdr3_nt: TGTGCCAGCAGCTCCGGATACGAAGAAAAACTGTTTTTT; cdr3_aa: CASSSGYEEKLFF
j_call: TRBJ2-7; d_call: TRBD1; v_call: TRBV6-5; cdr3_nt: TGTGCCAGCAGTTACTCGACAGGGGGCTCCTACGAGCAGTACTTC; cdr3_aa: CASSYSTGGSYEQYF
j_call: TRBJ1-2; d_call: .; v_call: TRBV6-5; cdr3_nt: TGTGCCAGCAGTTATAAGCGGTCGAGCTATGGCTACACCTTC; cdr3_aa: CASSYKRSSYGYTF
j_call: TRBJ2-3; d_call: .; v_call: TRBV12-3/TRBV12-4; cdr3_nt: TGTGCCAGCAGCGGGACCGGAGGGGCGCAGTATTTT; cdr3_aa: CASSGTGGAQYF
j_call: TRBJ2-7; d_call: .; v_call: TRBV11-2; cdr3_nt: TGTGCCAGCAGCTTAGTAAGCAGATACGAGCAGTACTTC; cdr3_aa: CASSLVSRYEQYF
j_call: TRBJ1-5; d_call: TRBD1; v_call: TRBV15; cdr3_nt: TGTGCCACCCGACAGGGTTACAATCAGCCCCAGCATTTT; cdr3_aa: CATRQGYNQPQHF
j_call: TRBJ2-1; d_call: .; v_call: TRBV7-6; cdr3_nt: TGTGCCAGCAGCACCCTCCCGAGAAGGGACATATACAATGAGCAGTTCTTC; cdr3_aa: CASSTLPRRDIYNEQFF
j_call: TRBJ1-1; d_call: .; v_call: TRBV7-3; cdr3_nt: TGTGCCAGCAGCTCGGGACAGAACACTGAAGCTTTCTTT; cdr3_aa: CASSSGQNTEAFF
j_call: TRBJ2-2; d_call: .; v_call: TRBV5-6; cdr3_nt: TGTGCCAGCAGCTTGCAGCTACAGGGATTCCCGACCGGGGAGCTGTTTTTT; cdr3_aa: CASSLQLQGFPTGELFF
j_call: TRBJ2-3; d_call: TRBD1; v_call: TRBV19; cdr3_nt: TGTGCCAGTAGCGGGACAGGGGCTTCAGATACGCAGTATTTT; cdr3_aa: CASSGTGASDTQYF
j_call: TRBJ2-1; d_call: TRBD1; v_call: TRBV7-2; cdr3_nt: TGTGCCAGCAGTTCTGACAGGGCATCCTACAATGAGCAGTTCTTC; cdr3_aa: CASSSDRASYNEQFF
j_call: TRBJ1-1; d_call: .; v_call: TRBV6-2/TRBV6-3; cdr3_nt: TGTGCCAGCAGCCGAAGTGGAGGACCCACTGAAGCTTTCTTT; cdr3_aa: CASSRSGGPTEAFF
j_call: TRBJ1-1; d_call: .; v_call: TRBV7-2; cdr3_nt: TGTGCCAGCAATCCCGGGTTCATGAACACTGAAGCTTTCTTT; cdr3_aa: CASNPGFMNTEAFF
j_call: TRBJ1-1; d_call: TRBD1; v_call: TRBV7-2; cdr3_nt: TGTGCCAGCAGCTTTACCGTCAGGGGGGGGAACACTGAAGCTTTCTTT; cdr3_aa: CASSFTVRGGNTEAFF
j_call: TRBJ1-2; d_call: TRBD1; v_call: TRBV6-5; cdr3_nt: TGTGCCAGCCGGGACAGGGGGCTAAATTCCTATGGCTACACCTTC; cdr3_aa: CASRDRGLNSYGYTF
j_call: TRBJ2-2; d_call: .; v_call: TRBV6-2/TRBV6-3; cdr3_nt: TGTGCCAGCAGTTATAAGGGGGGGGAGCTGTTTTTT; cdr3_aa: CASSYKGGELFF
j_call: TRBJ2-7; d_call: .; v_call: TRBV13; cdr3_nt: TGTGCCAGCAGCCCGGGCCACTCCTACGAGCAGTACTTC; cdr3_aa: CASSPGHSYEQYF
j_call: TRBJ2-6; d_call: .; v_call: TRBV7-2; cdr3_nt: TGTGCCAGCAGCTTAGCAGCCAGCAACTCTGGGGCCAACGTCCTGACTTTC; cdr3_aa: CASSLAASNSGANVLTF
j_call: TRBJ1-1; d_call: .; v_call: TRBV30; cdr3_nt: TGTGCCTGGAGTGTAGCAGGGTCCACTGAAGCTTTCTTT; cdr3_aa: CAWSVAGSTEAFF
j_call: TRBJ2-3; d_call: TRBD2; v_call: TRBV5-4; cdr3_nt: TGTGCCAGCAGCCCAGGACTAGCGGGGGCCTCGATGCGAGATACGCAGTATTTT; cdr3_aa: CASSPGLAGASMRDTQYF
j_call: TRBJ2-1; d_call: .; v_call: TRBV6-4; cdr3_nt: TGTGCCAGCAGTTACGAGGTGGGCTCCTACAATGAGCAGTTCTTC; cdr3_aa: CASSYEVGSYNEQFF
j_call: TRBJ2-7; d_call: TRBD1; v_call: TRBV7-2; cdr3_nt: TGTGCCAGCAGCGCTTTTTACAGGGGGACCTACGAGCAGTACTTC; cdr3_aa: CASSAFYRGTYEQYF
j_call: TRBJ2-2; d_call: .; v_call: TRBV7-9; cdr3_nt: TGTGCCAGCAGCTTAGCGCTGGGGACGGCCGGGGAGCTGTTTTTT; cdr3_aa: CASSLALGTAGELFF
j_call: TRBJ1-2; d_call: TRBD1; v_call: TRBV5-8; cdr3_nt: TGTGCCAGCAGAAGGGACAGGGGGCGCGGCTACACCTTC; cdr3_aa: CASRRDRGRGYTF
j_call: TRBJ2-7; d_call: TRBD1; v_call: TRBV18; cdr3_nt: TGTGCCAGCTCACACCGGACAGGGGCCTACGAGCAGTACTTC; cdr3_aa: CASSHRTGAYEQYF
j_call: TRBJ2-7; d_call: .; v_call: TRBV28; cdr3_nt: TGTGCCAGCAGTTTCCTTGGCGGTTCGGGGGAGCAGTACTTC; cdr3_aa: CASSFLGGSGEQYF
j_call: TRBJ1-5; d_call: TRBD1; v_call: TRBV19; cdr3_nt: TGTGCCAGTAGTATTAACAGGGGGGCTAGCAATCAGCCCCAGCATTTT; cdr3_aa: CASSINRGASNQPQHF
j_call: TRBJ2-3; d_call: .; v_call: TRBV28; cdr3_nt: TGTGCCAGCAGCCCGGGCCTGGGCCCAGATACGCAGTATTTT; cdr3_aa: CASSPGLGPDTQYF
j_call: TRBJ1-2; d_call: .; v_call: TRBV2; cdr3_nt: TGTGCCAGCCGAATAAGGTGGGATGGCTACACCTTC; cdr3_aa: CASRIRWDGYTF
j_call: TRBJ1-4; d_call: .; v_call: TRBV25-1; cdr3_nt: TGTGCCAGCAGTGAGGTACGGGTAGCTAATGAAAAACTGTTTTTT; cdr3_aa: CASSEVRVANEKLFF
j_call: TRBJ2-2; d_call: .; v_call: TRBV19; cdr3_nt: TGTGCCAGTAGTATAGGGGTGGGAGAGAACACCGGGGAGCTGTTTTTT; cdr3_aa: CASSIGVGENTGELFF
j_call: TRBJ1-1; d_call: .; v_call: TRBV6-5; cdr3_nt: TGTGCCAGCAGTTACGTGGGGGGTGAAGCTTTCTTT; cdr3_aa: CASSYVGGEAFF
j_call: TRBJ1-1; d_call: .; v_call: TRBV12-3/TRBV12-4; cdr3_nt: TGTGCCAGCAGCCGACTTGACACTGAAGCTTTCTTT; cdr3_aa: CASSRLDTEAFF
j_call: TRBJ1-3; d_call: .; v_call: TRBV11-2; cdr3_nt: TGTGCCAGCAGCTTAGACCGCTCTGGAAACACCATATATTTT; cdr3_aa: CASSLDRSGNTIYF